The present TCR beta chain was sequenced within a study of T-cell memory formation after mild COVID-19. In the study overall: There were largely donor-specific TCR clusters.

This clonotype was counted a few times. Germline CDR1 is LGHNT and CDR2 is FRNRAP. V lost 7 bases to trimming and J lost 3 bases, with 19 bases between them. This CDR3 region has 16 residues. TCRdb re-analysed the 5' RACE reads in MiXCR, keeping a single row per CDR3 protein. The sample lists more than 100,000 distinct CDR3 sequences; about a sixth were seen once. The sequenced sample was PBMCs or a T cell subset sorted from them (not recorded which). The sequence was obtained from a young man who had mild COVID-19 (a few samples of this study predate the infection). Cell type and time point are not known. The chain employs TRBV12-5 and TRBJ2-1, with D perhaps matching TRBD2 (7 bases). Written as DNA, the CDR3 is TGTGCTAGTGCCGGGCCGGGGGGCGGGAGCTACAATGAGCAGTTCTTC. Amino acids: CASAGPGGGSYNEQFF.